Listed here is a single T cell receptor beta chain. The data derive from a study of blood T cell repertoires in COVID-19. About the research overall: Sites in the United States, Italy and Spain provided acute and convalescent COVID-19 samples.

Sequencing used immunoSEQ multiplex PCR; TCRdb keeps in-frame clones, though not all of them. Found here are fewer than 350,000 clones, around nine tenths of them singletons; the top ten hold about 5.7%. This CDR3 has 16 residues. Trimming pared 5 bases from V and 3 bases from J, leaving 19 bases between. The germline V gene has CDR1 SGHTA and CDR2 FQGTGA. Cohort assignment relied on participant-reported clinical history. Sequenced material: PBMCs or T cells enriched from blood (not recorded which). The chain has TRBV7-3 and TRBJ1-1; tentative D call: TRBD1 (5 bases). This clonotype originated in a woman between 35 and 50 years old who had recovered from COVID-19. CDR3 DNA sequence: TGTGCCAGCAGCCAAGGGGTACTAAAAACGGACACTGAAGCTTTCTTT. Translated, it gives CASSQGVLKTDTEAFF.